These 2 T cell receptor beta chains originate from one sample sequenced in a study of shared clonotypes between healthy human individuals. The table came from immunoSEQ multiplex PCR; TCRdb's copy has only in-frame clones and leaves some out. The table has about 1 million clones, 70% to 80% seen once; the top ten hold approximately 1.5%. Material for sequencing was memory CD4+ T cells sorted from blood. The sample's subset: CD45RA-negative fraction. These receptors were collected from a man younger than 30 in good health.

The gene calls are TRBV19 and TRBJ2-3, with TRBD1 as a possible D gene (6 bases). CDR3 length: 12 residues. Trimming cost V 4 bases and J 5 bases, with 7 bases left between them. Germline CDR1 LNHDA, CDR2 SQIVND (reference sequence). Written as DNA, the CDR3 is TGTGCCAGTAGTACCAGGGGAGATACGCAGTATTTT. This gives the protein CASSTRGDTQYF. The full variable domain, in which reference TRBV19 and TRBJ2-3 provide the parts outside the CDR3, is DGGITQSPKYLFRKEGQNVTLSCEQNLNHDAMYWYRQDPGQGLRLIYYSQIVNDFQKGDIAEGYSVSREKKESFPLTVTSAQKNPTAFYLCASSTRGDTQYFGPGTRLTVL.

The CDR3, as DNA: TGTGCCAGCTCAGGGGTCTACGAGCAGTACTTC. Its translation is CASSGVYEQYF. This sequence joins TRBV6-1 and TRBJ2-7, with D tentatively TRBD1 (6 bases). The length of the CDR3 is 11 residues. V was clipped by 8 bases and J by 3 bases, with 8 bases between them. Germline V gene sequence: CDR1 MNHNS, CDR2 SASEGT.